A single sample is the source of the 15 T cell receptor beta chains below, sequenced in a study of blood T cell repertoires in COVID-19. The protocol was immunoSEQ multiplex PCR, while the TCRdb copy is restricted to in-frame clones and leaves out a portion. Of 200,000 to 250,000 clones detected, roughly 86% appear once; the ten largest clones hold 12%. Material: peripheral blood. These receptors came from a man older than 75 with acute or convalescent COVID-19.

V gene TRBV6-2 or TRBV6-3 combines with J gene TRBJ1-3; unclear D gene. Germline V gives CDR1 MNHEY, CDR2 SVGEGT. Trimming cost V 4 bases and J 0 bases, with 10 bases left between them. This CDR3 region has 15 residues. The CDR3 loop is CASSFTEHSGNTIYF. The CDR3 DNA sequence: TGTGCCAGCAGTTTCACAGAGCACTCTGGAAACACCATATATTTT.

This clone was detected ten times or more. The genes are TRBV2 and TRBJ1-1, with D perhaps matching TRBD1 (5 bases). V was clipped by 2 bases and J by 7 bases, with 11 bases between them. Germline-derived CDR1 and CDR2 are SNHLY and FYNNEI. The CDR3 is 13 amino acids. The CDR3 reads CASSEMAGFEAFF. The CDR3 region has the DNA TGTGCCAGCAGTGAAATGGCAGGGTTTGAAGCTTTCTTT.

As concerns this clone: Other nucleotide sequences from this sample produce the same CDR3. The chain joins TRBV7-2 to TRBJ2-5; maybe TRBD2 (6 bases). Germline V gene lookup returns CDR1 SGHTA and CDR2 FQGNSA. This CDR3 region has 13 residues. The ends were cut back, 1 base at V and 5 bases at J, with 8 bases in the middle. The CDR3 is CASSLGLVETQYF. DNA of the CDR3: TGTGCCAGCAGCTTAGGACTAGTGGAGACCCAGTACTTC.

Here the CDR3 DNA reads TGTGCCACCTACAGGGGGCAGGGAGGAAACACCATATATTTT. Protein sequence: CATYRGQGGNTIYF. The rearrangement links TRBV6-5 to TRBJ1-3; TRBD1 matches at 9 bases. Trimming at V came to 10 bases and at J to 4 bases, leaving 8 bases not matched to a gene. This CDR3 has 14 residues. Per germline, CDR1 MNHEY and CDR2 SVGAGI.

In this sample, this clone turned up a few times. The chain uses TRBV2 and TRBJ1-1; tentatively, D is TRBD1 (5 bases). The CDR3 has 11 residues. Germline loops: CDR1 SNHLY, CDR2 FYNNEI. V lost 7 bases and J lost 7, with 10 bases in between. Here the CDR3 reads CASNRRGEAFF. In nucleotides, the CDR3 is TGTGCCAGCAACCGGAGGGGTGAAGCTTTCTTT. Looking up the rest from reference TRBV2 and TRBJ1-1 gives the full variable domain: EPEVTQTPSHQVTQMGQEVILRCVPISNHLYFYWYRQILGQKVEFLVSFYNNEISEKSEIFDDQFSVERPDGSNFTLKIRSTKLEDSAMYFCASNRRGEAFFGQGTRLTVV.

The rearrangement links TRBV6-4 to TRBJ1-5, with a possible D match to TRBD1 (5 bases). This CDR3 spans 13 amino acids. The germline V gene encodes CDR1 MRHNA and CDR2 SNTAGT. The V gene lost 3 bases and the J gene lost 9 bases, with 12 bases spanning the gap. CDR3 region: CASSERGSGPQHF. CDR3 in DNA: TGTGCCAGCAGTGAAAGGGGTTCGGGGCCCCAGCATTTT.

The chain joins TRBV24-1 to TRBJ1-2; 8 bases line up with TRBD1. This CDR3 is 14 amino acids long. Germline CDR1 KGHDR, CDR2 SFDVKD. The junction had 3 bases not matched to a gene; V was cut back by 3 bases and J by 4 bases. The CDR3 loop reads CATSDRTGFYGYTF. CDR3 coding DNA: TGTGCCACCAGTGATCGGACAGGGTTCTATGGCTACACCTTC.

This chain connects TRBV7-2 to TRBJ1-1; maybe TRBD1 (5 bases). V dropped 3 bases and J dropped 4 bases, with 18 bases sitting between them. Germline values: CDR1 SGHTA, CDR2 FQGNSA. CDR3 length: 16 amino acids. The CDR3 here is CASSFQQVRGGTEAFF. The CDR3 DNA follows: TGTGCCAGCAGCTTCCAACAGGTGCGGGGGGGCACTGAAGCTTTCTTT. The full variable domain, rest sourced from reference TRBV7-2 and TRBJ1-1, is GAGVSQSPSNKVTEKGKDVELRCDPISGHTALYWYRQSLGQGLEFLIYFQGNSAPDKSGLPSDRFSAERTGGSVSTLTIQRTQQEDSAVYLCASSFQQVRGGTEAFFGQGTRLTVV.

The chain uses TRBV18 and TRBJ1-1, with TRBD1 identical over 7 bases. The CDR3 has 14 residues. Germline CDR1 is KGHSH and CDR2 is LQKENI. V lost 6 bases, J lost 0 bases, and 4 bases stayed unmatched. The CDR3 reads CASSAGTVNTEAFF. The CDR3 bases are TGTGCCAGCTCCGCCGGGACAGTGAACACTGAAGCTTTCTTT.

The table lists this clone with a few counts. This chain links TRBV5-1 with TRBJ2-7; possibly TRBD2 for D (6 bases). Trimming took off 3 bases at V and 0 bases at J, with 13 bases between the two ends. The germline gives CDR1 SGHRS, CDR2 YFSETQ. This CDR3 is built from 15 residues. The CDR3 DNA reads TGCGCCAGCAGCTCGGGAGCCGGTTCCTCCTACGAGCAGTACTTC. Protein sequence: CASSSGAGSSYEQYF.

This clone showed up just a few times. The V call is TRBV7-2, the J call TRBJ2-1; a weak D match, TRBD2 (6 bases). The CDR3 length is 15 residues. V lost 5 bases to trimming and J lost 4 bases, with 15 bases between them. The germline V gene encodes CDR1 SGHTA and CDR2 FQGNSA. Written as DNA, the CDR3 is TGTGCCAGCAGCCAGCCGCCTCGGGAGTACAATGAGCAGTTCTTC. Amino acids: CASSQPPREYNEQFF.

This sequence joins TRBV5-1 and TRBJ1-4; 7 nucleotides match TRBD1. V was pared by 2 bases and J by 8 bases, with 9 bases of the junction left unmatched. This CDR3 comprises 15 residues. Germline CDR1 and CDR2: SGHRS and YFSETQ. The DNA for the CDR3 is TGCGCCAGCAGCTTAACCCGGGACAGAACAGAAAAACTGTTTTTT. This translates into CASSLTRDRTEKLFF. The full variable domain, completed using reference TRBV5-1 and TRBJ1-4, is KAGVTQTPRYLIKTRGQQVTLSCSPISGHRSVSWYQQTPGQGLQFLFEYFSETQRNKGNFPGRFSGRQFSNSRSEMNVSTLELGDSALYLCASSLTRDRTEKLFFGSGTQLSVL.

This clone was counted between two and nine times. The same CDR3 is also encoded by other DNA sequences in this sample. The chain couples TRBV19 to TRBJ2-1; the D gene is possibly TRBD2 (6 bases). Trimming cost V 4 bases and J 3 bases, with 10 bases left between them. The CDR3 sequence is 14 residues long. Germline loops: CDR1 LNHDA, CDR2 SQIVND (reference sequence). CDR3 sequence (DNA): TGTGCCAGTAGTAGTGGCGGGGACTACAATGAGCAGTTCTTC. Translation: CASSSGGDYNEQFF.

This clone was seen a single time. The V call is TRBV18, the J call TRBJ1-5; 8 bases are shared with TRBD1. Germline assignment: CDR1 KGHSH and CDR2 LQKENI. The ends lost 0 bases at V and 13 bases at J; junction bases unmatched: 5. This CDR3 is 13 amino acids long. CDR3 nucleotides: TGTGCCAGCTCACCACCGGACAGGGAGGTTCAGCATTTT. It is translated as CASSPPDREVQHF.

V gene TRBV7-3 combines with J gene TRBJ2-2, with D tentatively TRBD1 (7 bases). The CDR3 loop spans 15 amino acids. Trimming took 5 bases from V and 5 from J, leaving 15 bases between them. Germline CDR1 is SGHTA and CDR2 is FQGTGA. The CDR3 nucleotides read TGTGCCAGCAGCCCAGCAGGGGGGCTGACCGGGGAGCTGTTTTTT. Amino acid sequence: CASSPAGGLTGELFF.